What follows are 19 T cell receptor beta chains derived from one specimen sequenced in a study of Ad26.COV2.S vaccination and SARS-CoV-2 variants. Specified treatment: roughly 20 received Ad26.COV2.S at low or high dose, single or two shots; 5 received placebo; per-sample allocation not given. The investigators took samples on day 63 after the first vaccine or placebo injection. Clones were read by immunoSEQ multiplex PCR, and TCRdb kept only the in-frame ones, dropping some. The sample consists of 300,000 to 400,000 clones, roughly 87% of them appearing once. The source was peripheral blood, collected in a trial of Ad26.COV2.S vaccine versus placebo. These receptor sequences come from a person between 18 and 59 years old who received the Ad26.COV2.S COVID-19 vaccine or a placebo.

The chain recombines TRBV9 with TRBJ2-7; D is ambiguous. CDR1 and CDR2 from the germline V gene are SGDLS and YYNGEE. The CDR3 contains 12 residues. The V end was cut by 4 bases, the J end by 3 bases, with 8 bases between. The CDR3 coding sequence is TGTGCCAGCAGCCCTGGTGGCTACGAGCAGTACTTC. It yields the protein CASSPGGYEQYF.

The CDR3 DNA is TGTGCCAGCAGCTTCTCAGGCCCCACTGAAGCTTTCTTT. It codes for CASSFSGPTEAFF. The rearrangement uses TRBV11-1 and TRBJ1-1; no reliable D call. V dropped 3 bases and J dropped 4 bases, with 9 bases sitting between them. From germline, CDR1 is SGHAT and CDR2 FQDESV (reference sequence). The CDR3 is made up of 13 amino acids.

This chain links TRBV5-4 with TRBJ1-6; 7 bases line up with TRBD1. This CDR3 spans 16 amino acids. Germline assignment: CDR1 SGHNT and CDR2 YYREEE (reference sequence). The trim removed 1 base at V and 7 bases at J, leaving 8 bases unmatched. The CDR3 sequence is CASSLLEAGGNSPLHF. CDR3 coding DNA: TGTGCCAGCAGCTTGTTAGAGGCAGGGGGGAATTCACCCCTCCACTTT.

V and J are TRBV4-3 and TRBJ1-1, with no clear D. V gave up 0 bases and J gave up 1 base, with 12 bases separating them. Germline V lookup: CDR1 LGHNA, CDR2 YSLEER. CDR3 length equals 16 residues. CDR3 nucleotide sequence: TGCGCCAGCAGCCAAGATTCCGCGACGGCGAACACTGAAGCTTTCTTT. It codes for CASSQDSATANTEAFF.

V gene TRBV19 combines with J gene TRBJ1-5; TRBD1 is a possible D gene (5 bases). From germline, CDR1 is LNHDA and CDR2 SQIVND (reference sequence). Trimming removed 5 bases from V and 6 bases from J, with 14 bases in between. CDR3 length equals 14 residues. CDR3: CASSSGGRSQPQHF. The CDR3, as DNA: TGTGCCAGTAGTTCGGGGGGTCGGTCTCAGCCCCAGCATTTT.

The chain links TRBV5-1 to TRBJ1-5, with 9 bases that match TRBD1. The V segment lost 3 bases and the J segment 5 bases; nucleotides outside the gene matches: 3. Germline CDR1 SGHRS, CDR2 YFSETQ. The CDR3 is 14 amino acids. This chain's CDR3 is CASSWGQGDQPQHF. CDR3 bases: TGCGCCAGCAGCTGGGGACAGGGAGATCAGCCCCAGCATTTT. The full variable domain, its missing parts supplied by reference TRBV5-1 and TRBJ1-5, is KAGVTQTPRYLIKTRGQQVTLSCSPISGHRSVSWYQQTPGQGLQFLFEYFSETQRNKGNFPGRFSGRQFSNSRSEMNVSTLELGDSALYLCASSWGQGDQPQHFGDGTRLSIL.

This chain uses TRBV19 with TRBJ1-1; the match to TRBD1 covers 8 bases. CDR1 and CDR2 from the germline V gene are LNHDA and SQIVND (reference sequence). The CDR3 covers 15 residues. Trimming at V came to 6 bases and at J to 4 bases, leaving 10 bases not matched to a gene. CDR3 nucleotide sequence: TGTGCCAGTAGCGCTCCAGACAGGGGAACCACTGAAGCTTTCTTT. Translated, it gives CASSAPDRGTTEAFF.

V is TRBV7-3 and J is TRBJ2-2; D not resolved. The CDR3 sequence is 16 residues long. With 4 bases removed from V and 0 bases from J, the gap between germline ends came to 12 bases. Germline V gene lookup returns CDR1 SGHTA and CDR2 FQGTGA. The CDR3 spells CASSSGAPSNTGELFF. The CDR3 DNA reads TGTGCCAGCAGCTCGGGCGCCCCCTCGAACACCGGGGAGCTGTTTTTT.

This rearrangement joins TRBV12-3 or TRBV12-4 to TRBJ2-7, with D perhaps TRBD1 (5 bases). CDR3 size: 12 residues. Trimming removed 6 bases from V and 0 bases from J, with 6 bases in between. This chain's CDR3 is CASRGDSYEQYF. CDR3 coding DNA: TGTGCCAGCAGAGGGGACTCCTACGAGCAGTACTTC.

With respect to this clone: The same CDR3 also results from other DNA sequences found in this sample. The CDR3 DNA reads as TGTGCTAGTGGTTTGGGACAGGGGCGAGAAAAACTGTTTTTT. It encodes CASGLGQGREKLFF. The chain couples TRBV12-5 to TRBJ1-4; 8 nucleotides agree with TRBD1. The germline V gene encodes CDR1 LGHNT and CDR2 FRNRAP. V shed 1 base, J shed 8 bases, and the junction held 3 bases outside the gene matches. The CDR3 is 14 amino acids.

This rearrangement joins TRBV24-1 to TRBJ2-2, with D possibly being TRBD1 (6 bases). Per germline, CDR1 KGHDR and CDR2 SFDVKD. V dropped 4 bases and J dropped 1 base, with 18 bases sitting between them. The CDR3 spans 18 residues. This CDR3 reads CATSDRTLDSQNTGELFF. As DNA, the CDR3 is TGTGCCACCAGTGACCGAACCTTGGACAGCCAGAACACCGGGGAGCTGTTTTTT.

V usage is TRBV12-3 or TRBV12-4 and J usage is TRBJ2-5; no clear D. Trimming pared 1 base from V and 6 bases from J, leaving 0 bases between. CDR3 size: 10 residues. CDR3 sequence (DNA): TGTGCCAGCAGTTTAGAGACCCAGTACTTC. Translation: CASSLETQYF.

V gene TRBV4-2 combines with J gene TRBJ1-2; D is undetermined. The CDR3 has 16 amino acids. Germline CDR1 reads LGHNA; CDR2 reads YNFKEQ. Between the trimmed V and J ends, which lost 0 bases and 4 bases, there was a span of 15 bases. CDR3 residues: CASSQDFSLAGYGYTF. Written as DNA, the CDR3 is TGTGCCAGCAGCCAAGATTTTTCCCTGGCGGGCTATGGCTACACCTTC.

The chain has TRBV4-1 and TRBJ2-7; D could derive from TRBD1 or TRBD2 (5 bases each). The CDR3 sequence is 17 residues long. CDR1 and CDR2 from the germline V gene are MGHRA and YSYEKL. Deletions cut 0 bases from V and 2 bases from J, with 17 bases between. This CDR3 is CASSQEDEGRGAYEQYF. DNA of the CDR3: TGCGCCAGCAGCCAAGAAGACGAGGGAAGGGGCGCCTACGAGCAGTACTTC.

This chain uses TRBV7-2 with TRBJ1-2; D is ambiguous. With 1 base removed from V and 6 bases from J, the gap between germline ends came to 12 bases. Germline assignment: CDR1 SGHTA and CDR2 FQGNSA. The CDR3 sequence is 14 residues long. The CDR3 reads CASSLVGTSHGYTF. CDR3 sequence (DNA): TGTGCCAGCAGCTTAGTGGGCACTTCACATGGCTACACCTTC. The whole variable domain, remainder taken from reference TRBV7-2 and TRBJ1-2, is GAGVSQSPSNKVTEKGKDVELRCDPISGHTALYWYRQSLGQGLEFLIYFQGNSAPDKSGLPSDRFSAERTGGSVSTLTIQRTQQEDSAVYLCASSLVGTSHGYTFGSGTRLTVV.

This clone has a single count. J is TRBJ1-2 and V is TRBV13, with D possibly matching TRBD1 (5 bases). The V end was cut by 5 bases, the J end by 5 bases, with 15 bases between. Germline V gene data show CDR1 as PRHDT and CDR2 as FYEKMQ (reference sequence). The CDR3 has 14 amino acids. The CDR3 DNA reads TGTGCCAGCAGCGCCGAGGGGACTCTTTATGGCTACACCTTC. Translation: CASSAEGTLYGYTF.

V is TRBV6-2 or TRBV6-3 and J is TRBJ1-2; the match to TRBD1 covers 7 bases. Trimming cost V 2 bases and J 5 bases; bases outside gene matches: 5. CDR3 size: 14 residues. The germline V gene has CDR1 MNHEY and CDR2 SVGEGT. The CDR3 sequence is CASSYPGTVYGYTF. Here the CDR3 DNA reads TGTGCCAGCAGTTACCCTGGGACAGTTTATGGCTACACCTTC.

This sequence joins TRBV11-2 and TRBJ2-7, with TRBD1 as a possible D gene (6 bases). The germline CDR1 and CDR2 sequences are SGHAT and FQNNGV. Trimming cost V 3 bases and J 5 bases, with 14 bases left between them. This CDR3 region has 14 residues. The CDR3, as DNA: TGTGCCAGCAGCTTGGATGGGACACTGAACGAGCAGTACTTC. Protein: CASSLDGTLNEQYF.

DNA for the CDR3: TGTGCCAGCAGCTTAAGTGACAGGGGCTACGAGCAGTACTTC. It specifies CASSLSDRGYEQYF. V usage is TRBV7-9 and J usage is TRBJ2-7; 8 bases are shared with TRBD1. The CDR3 has 14 amino acids. The trim removed 2 bases at V and 3 bases at J, leaving 3 bases unmatched. Germline values: CDR1 SEHNR, CDR2 FQNEAQ (reference sequence). Combining the CDR3 with reference TRBV7-9 and TRBJ2-7 gives the whole variable domain DTGVSQNPRHKITKRGQNVTFRCDPISEHNRLYWYRQTLGQGPEFLTYFQNEAQLEKSRLLSDRFSAERPKGSFSTLEIQRTEQGDSAMYLCASSLSDRGYEQYFGPGTRLTVT.